These 30 T cell receptor beta chains were sequenced from one sample in a study of spatial heterogeneity in lung cancer. Study findings and constraints: The number of expanded tumor alpha and beta chains correlated with mutation number.

TCRdb itself ran the 5' RACE reads through MiXCR, one entry per CDR3 protein. The sample shows about 1,400 distinct CDR3 sequences, roughly 9.8% of them seen only once. Their antigens are not known. Time point given: sample taken at primary tumor resection. The material sequenced was lung tumor tissue, taken at surgery. These receptors originate from a female donor with early-stage non-small cell lung cancer.

This clonotype showed up many times. The chain recombines TRBV4-2 with TRBJ1-4; 7 bases align to TRBD1. The germline gives CDR1 LGHNA, CDR2 YNFKEQ. V lost 1 base to trimming and J lost 7 bases; unmatched junction nucleotides: 9. The CDR3 runs to 16 residues. The DNA for the CDR3 is TGTGCCAGCAGCCAAGCCTCGGAGGGGGCGCGTGAAAAACTGTTTTTT. Encoded protein: CASSQASEGAREKLFF.

The V and J genes are TRBV14 and TRBJ2-3; D ambiguous. This CDR3 region has 13 residues. CDR1 SGHDN and CDR2 FVKESK come from the germline V gene. V shed 0 bases and J shed 6 bases, with 7 bases lying between them. CDR3 sequence: CASSQDAPDTQYF. CDR3 coding DNA: TGTGCCAGCAGCCAAGATGCGCCGGATACGCAGTATTTT.

By share, this clonotype counts as medium-sized. V and J are TRBV10-3 and TRBJ2-1; 9 nucleotides align to TRBD2. Per germline, CDR1 ENHRY and CDR2 SYGVKD. Losses at the gene ends were 2 bases for V and 8 bases for J; bases not matched to a gene: 13. This CDR3 is 17 amino acids long. CDR3 coding DNA: TGTGCCATCAGTGAGCCTCTAGCGGGACTGGGAACGGATGAGCAGTTCTTC. It specifies CAISEPLAGLGTDEQFF.

By sample share, this clonotype is medium-sized (0.01 to 0.1%). This chain connects TRBV7-2 to TRBJ2-7; 12 bases are a match to TRBD2. The CDR3 length is 14 residues. J gave up 4 bases and V 3 bases, and 1 base lay outside the gene matches. The germline gives CDR1 SGHTA, CDR2 FQGNSA. The CDR3 DNA reads TGTGCCAGCAGCTTCGGGACTAGCGGGTACGAGCAGTACTTC. The encoded protein is CASSFGTSGYEQYF. Full variable domain (rest looked up from reference TRBV7-2 and TRBJ2-7): GAGVSQSPSNKVTEKGKDVELRCDPISGHTALYWYRQSLGQGLEFLIYFQGNSAPDKSGLPSDRFSAERTGGSVSTLTIQRTQQEDSAVYLCASSFGTSGYEQYFGPGTRLTVT.

The V and J genes are TRBV29-1 and TRBJ2-5; D is perhaps TRBD2 (5 bases). The CDR3 has 13 amino acids. Trimming stripped 7 bases from V and 2 bases from J, with 14 bases between. CDR1 is SQVTM, CDR2 ANQGSEA, per germline. CDR3 in DNA: TGCAGCGCAGCAGGTAGCGTGCAAGAGACCCAGTACTTC. It encodes CSAAGSVQETQYF.

This clonotype rates as large (0.1 to 1%). The V call is TRBV12-2, the J call TRBJ2-5. TRBV12-2 is deemed a pseudogene. This CDR3 is 14 amino acids long. DNA of the CDR3: TGTGCAAGTCGCCAACCTCGGGACCAAGAGACCCAGTACTTC. It is translated as CASRQPRDQETQYF.

Sample share makes this clonotype medium-sized. For the CDR3, the DNA is TGCAGTGCTAGAACGTCCTTCACAGATACGCAGTATTTT. The encoded protein is CSARTSFTDTQYF. The rearrangement joins TRBV20-1 to TRBJ2-3; D not certain. Trimming shortened V by 2 bases and J by 2 bases, and 8 bases separated the two germline ends. This CDR3 spans 13 amino acids. The germline V gene encodes CDR1 DFQATT and CDR2 SNEGSKA (reference sequence).

Concerning this clonotype itself: A much larger clone is a single base away; this may be a read error. The chain links TRBV7-9 to TRBJ2-7; unclear D gene. Germline V gives CDR1 SEHNR, CDR2 FQNEAQ (reference sequence). The CDR3 consists of 13 residues. Between the trimmed V and J ends, which lost 4 bases and 3 bases, there was a span of 10 bases. This chain's CDR3 is CASSSASFYEQYF. CDR3 nucleotide sequence: TGTGCCAGCAGCTCCGCCTCTTTCTACGAGCAGTACTTC.

By proportion, this clonotype is large. The CDR3 region is CASSEGTGYEQYF. For the CDR3, the DNA is TGTGCCAGCAGCGAAGGGACAGGGTACGAGCAGTACTTC. This rearrangement joins TRBV9 to TRBJ2-7; 9 bases are shared with TRBD1. The CDR3 runs 13 residues. Germline CDR1 SGDLS, CDR2 YYNGEE. The ends lost 3 bases at V and 4 bases at J; junction bases unmatched: 2.

By share of the sample, this clonotype is medium-sized. The chain combines TRBV7-2 with TRBJ2-7, with 8 positions matching TRBD1. This CDR3 is 17 amino acids long. Trimming at V came to 1 base and at J to 4 bases, leaving 12 bases not matched to a gene. Germline assignment: CDR1 SGHTA and CDR2 FQGNSA. The CDR3 coding sequence is TGTGCCAGCAGCTTAGGACGCCCAGGGACAGGAGGTTACGAGCAGTACTTC. Translated: CASSLGRPGTGGYEQYF.

This clonotype was observed a handful of times. V is TRBV20-1 and J is TRBJ2-7; no clear D. There are 14 residues in the CDR3. Germline CDR1 reads DFQATT; CDR2 reads SNEGSKA (reference sequence). Trimming removed 0 bases from V and 2 bases from J, with 11 bases in between. The CDR3 DNA sequence: TGCAGTGCTAGAGATGTCCACAGAACCTACGAGCAGTACTTC. This encodes CSARDVHRTYEQYF.

Within the sample, this clonotype is medium-sized (0.01 to 0.1%). The rearrangement links TRBV4-2 to TRBJ1-1; no clear D. Germline V gene data show CDR1 as LGHNA and CDR2 as YNFKEQ. This CDR3 has 14 amino acids. V was clipped by 1 base and J by 7 bases, with 13 bases between them. The CDR3 DNA follows: TGTGCCAGCAGCCAAGGGTGGGGTTCTGTTGAAGCTTTCTTT. It yields the protein CASSQGWGSVEAFF.

This clonotype counts as medium-sized (0.01 to 0.1%). As DNA, the CDR3 is TGCAGTGCTAAAAACACCGCGTGGGACAACCGTTCACCCCTCCACTTT. Its protein is CSAKNTAWDNRSPLHF. The rearrangement links TRBV20-1 to TRBJ1-6, with a weak D call TRBD1 (6 bases). V lost 4 bases and J 9 bases, leaving 22 bases between the germline ends. Germline V gene data show CDR1 as DFQATT and CDR2 as SNEGSKA (reference sequence). This CDR3 has 16 amino acids.

V and J are TRBV20-1 and TRBJ2-1; D not resolved. Germline CDR1 DFQATT, CDR2 SNEGSKA (reference sequence). CDR3 length: 11 residues. Trimming pared 2 bases from V and 4 bases from J, leaving 3 bases between. In DNA, the CDR3 is TGCAGTGCTAGAAGGTACAATGAGCAGTTCTTC. This sequence encodes CSARRYNEQFF.

Sample share makes this clonotype medium-sized. V usage is TRBV12-3 or TRBV12-4 and J usage is TRBJ1-3, with TRBD1 identical over 8 bases. The CDR3 spans 15 residues. V was clipped by 5 bases and J by 4 bases; unmatched bases: 7. CDR3: CASSERTGTGNTIYF. CDR3 coding DNA: TGTGCCAGCAGTGAGAGGACAGGGACGGGAAACACCATATATTTT.

The genes are TRBV20-1 and TRBJ2-2; TRBD1 agrees at 9 bases. V was pared by 4 bases and J by 3 bases, with 12 bases of the junction left unmatched. The CDR3 sequence is 17 residues long. Germline V gene lookup returns CDR1 DFQATT and CDR2 SNEGSKA (reference sequence). The CDR3 nucleotides read TGCAGTGCTACGTCCGGGACAGGGCTGCGGCACACCGGGGAGCTGTTTTTT. Translation: CSATSGTGLRHTGELFF.

The CDR3 is CSARDPGEGYEQYF. As DNA, the CDR3 is TGCAGTGCTAGAGACCCTGGAGAAGGGTACGAGCAGTACTTC. This chain joins TRBV20-1 and TRBJ2-7; no reliable D call. The germline V gene encodes CDR1 DFQATT and CDR2 SNEGSKA (reference sequence). This CDR3 comprises 14 residues. Trimming took off 0 bases at V and 4 bases at J, with 13 bases between the two ends.

This clonotype showed up just a few times. The rearrangement joins TRBV19 to TRBJ2-2, with D possibly called TRBD1 or TRBD2 (7 bases each). V lost 7 bases and J lost 4, with 19 bases in between. The germline V gene encodes CDR1 LNHDA and CDR2 SQIVND (reference sequence). This CDR3 is built from 16 residues. The CDR3 DNA follows: TGTGCCAGTACCCCAGGGGGGGGGCGAAGCACCGGGGAGCTGTTTTTT. Translation: CASTPGGGRSTGELFF.

This clonotype counts as medium-sized. The chain joins TRBV12-3 or TRBV12-4 to TRBJ1-2; D might be TRBD1 (5 bases). The CDR3 has 12 amino acids. V shed 3 bases and J shed 4 bases, with 6 bases lying between them. The CDR3 loop is CASSFGTYGYTF. In DNA, the CDR3 is TGTGCCAGCAGTTTTGGGACCTATGGCTACACCTTC.

This clonotype is large (0.1 to 1%) within its sample. The genes are TRBV27 and TRBJ2-7; D not certain. The CDR3 is made up of 14 amino acids. The germline CDR1 and CDR2 sequences are MNHEY and SMNVEV (reference sequence). V lost 3 bases and J 1 base, leaving 10 bases between the germline ends. The CDR3 DNA reads as TGTGCCAGCAGTTTCTCCGAACAGTCCTACGAGCAGTACTTC. This translates into CASSFSEQSYEQYF.

This clonotype was seen a few times. This rearrangement joins TRBV12-3 or TRBV12-4 to TRBJ2-6; the D is unclear. This CDR3 contains 13 residues. Deletions cut 5 bases from V and 4 bases from J, with 6 bases between. CDR3 nucleotides: TGTGCCAGCAGTCCGTGGGGGGCCAACGTCCTGACTTTC. Amino acids: CASSPWGANVLTF.

This clonotype ranks as medium-sized. This chain links TRBV27 with TRBJ2-5; D uncertain. This CDR3 comprises 11 residues. Germline V CDR1 and CDR2: MNHEY, SMNVEV (reference sequence). V shed 3 bases and J shed 1 base, with 0 bases lying between them. CDR3: CASSFQETQYF. The CDR3, as DNA: TGTGCCAGCAGTTTCCAAGAGACCCAGTACTTC.

This clonotype is judged medium-sized. The chain combines TRBV2 with TRBJ2-7, with a possible D match to TRBD1 (6 bases). Germline V gives CDR1 SNHLY, CDR2 FYNNEI. Trimming took off 6 bases at V and 6 bases at J, with 15 bases between the two ends. This CDR3 spans 13 amino acids. The CDR3 DNA follows: TGTGCCAGCAGCGTTACAGGGTGGGGCGAGCAGTACTTC. This encodes CASSVTGWGEQYF.

This clonotype is classed as medium-sized. The chain has TRBV6-1 and TRBJ2-7, with D possibly being TRBD2 (6 bases). V gave up 10 bases and J gave up 1 base, with 8 bases separating them. The V gene's germline CDR1 is MNHNS and CDR2 SASEGT. The CDR3 is 11 residues long. The CDR3 DNA follows: TGTGCCATCGGGGGATCCTACGAGCAGTACTTC. Its translation: CAIGGSYEQYF.

This clonotype was observed many times. The CDR3 loop reads CASSFTAPGANVLTF. The CDR3 coding sequence is TGTGCCAGCAGCTTCACCGCACCTGGGGCCAACGTCCTGACTTTC. The chain employs TRBV11-2 and TRBJ2-6, with no clear D. This CDR3 has 15 amino acids. Deletions cut 3 bases from V and 2 bases from J, with 8 bases between. Looked up from germline, CDR1 is SGHAT and CDR2 is FQNNGV.

This clonotype was detected a few times. The rearrangement joins TRBV7-6 to TRBJ1-1; D uncertain. V lost 7 bases and J lost 5, with 17 bases in between. Germline V gene sequence: CDR1 SGHVS, CDR2 FNYEAQ. The CDR3 has 14 amino acids. The CDR3 sequence is CASTLDPLGTEAFF. The CDR3 coding sequence is TGTGCCAGCACCCTTGACCCCCTGGGGACTGAAGCTTTCTTT.

There are a few counts of this clonotype. The gene calls are TRBV7-9 and TRBJ2-5, with 7 bases aligning to TRBD2. Trimming took 2 bases from V and 2 from J; bases not matched to a gene: 5. Germline CDR1 and CDR2: SEHNR and FQNEAQ (reference sequence). The CDR3 runs 15 residues. The CDR3 region is CASSLRLAGQETQYF. In nucleotides, the CDR3 is TGTGCCAGCAGCTTAAGACTAGCCGGGCAAGAGACCCAGTACTTC. Supplemented by reference TRBV7-9 and TRBJ2-5, the full variable domain reads DTGVSQNPRHKITKRGQNVTFRCDPISEHNRLYWYRQTLGQGPEFLTYFQNEAQLEKSRLLSDRFSAERPKGSFSTLEIQRTEQGDSAMYLCASSLRLAGQETQYFGPGTRLLVL.

This clonotype is labeled large. The rearrangement joins TRBV20-1 to TRBJ2-5, with 14 bases aligning to TRBD2. Germline-derived CDR1 and CDR2 are DFQATT and SNEGSKA (reference sequence). The CDR3 is 14 amino acids. With 4 bases clipped from V and 3 bases from J, the junction kept 1 base outside the gene matches. CDR3 DNA sequence: TGCAGTGCTATGGGACTAGCGGGAGAAGAGACCCAGTACTTC. Protein: CSAMGLAGEETQYF.

This clonotype is labeled medium-sized (0.01 to 0.1%). The chain recombines TRBV6-1 with TRBJ1-6, with 8 positions matching TRBD1. Trimming removed 8 bases from V and 7 bases from J; junction bases left unmatched: 7. Germline CDR1 is MNHNS and CDR2 is SASEGT. The CDR3 has 14 amino acids. CDR3 DNA sequence: TGTGCCAGCGCCGTACAGGGGGGAAATTCACCCCTCCACTTT. This codes for CASAVQGGNSPLHF.

This clonotype is medium-sized (0.01 to 0.1%) in the sample. The chain carries TRBV4-3 and TRBJ2-7; 11 positions match TRBD2. This CDR3 has 15 amino acids. CDR1 is LGHNA and CDR2 is YSLEER in the germline V gene. After removal of 0 bases from V and 2 bases from J, the junction contained 0 bases not matched to a gene. CDR3 residues: CASSQDSGGAYEQYF. CDR3 nucleotides: TGCGCCAGCAGCCAAGATAGCGGGGGGGCCTACGAGCAGTACTTC.